This T cell receptor beta chain was sequenced during a study of OX40 agonist ivuxolimab in advanced cancers. Regarding the complete study: Ivuxolimab, which targeted the costimulatory receptor OX40 (CD134), was an agonistic, fully human IgG2 monoclonal antibody. Intravenous ivuxolimab was administered to patients every 2 weeks at six dose levels: 0.01, 0.1, 0.3, 1.5, 3 and 10 mg/kg. Of the approximately 53 patients in dose escalation, around 20 had hepatocellular carcinoma, roughly 15 had melanoma, 9 had renal cell carcinoma and 9 had head and neck cancer. The dose-escalation cohort was around 83% male with a mean age of about 58 years, ranging from roughly 20 to 80. Patients were allowed to have had prior anti-PD-1, anti-PD-L1 or anti-CTLA-4 therapy, and approximately 40% of the dose-escalation patients had been treated with checkpoint inhibitors. Partial responses occurred in three dose-escalation patients: two with cutaneous melanoma and one with hepatocellular carcinoma. Peripheral TCRbeta sequencing aimed to test whether ivuxolimab altered TCR sequence diversity and caused clonal T-cell expansion. The paper covers the monotherapy dose-escalation part of the phase I ivuxolimab trial, which included N of about 56 patients. Broad study findings and their caveats: The antigen specificity of the clonally expanded peripheral T cells was not determined. After ivuxolimab, more expanded clones were found on average in CD8+ T cells than in CD4+ T cells. At doses of 0.1 to 3.0 mg/kg, clonal expansion of both CD4+ and CD8+ T cells in blood was seen between baseline and week 6. Low levels of normalized T-cell clonal expansion were also shown by some nonresponding patients. Partial responders in the 0.1-3.0 mg/kg groups had among the lowest normalized peripheral clonal expansion, especially among CD8+ T cells.

Measured from the cysteine to the phenylalanine, the CDR3 is 15 residues long. Just the 45-base CDR3 DNA is kept, in frame starting at base 1. CDR1 and CDR2 are drawn from the germline V gene: ENHRY, SYGVKD. The trim is 1 base for V and 0 bases for J, with a gap of 8 bases between the germline ends. Concerning this clone: Its antigen is currently not known. The record has no base qualities; no much larger clone is one base away.

Genomic DNA was extracted from sorted cells for sequencing of the TCRbeta CDR3 region. The immunoSEQ Assay was used for sequencing of TCRbeta CDR3 regions. This is the immuneACCESS table as TCRdb keeps it, with only in-frame sequences that have V and J called. A part of the clones is gone; compared with another copy, unresolved V genes explain less than half, and the rest is unexplained. Here the sample has about 82,000 clones; about 92% occur a single time. In total, the top ten clones hold roughly 0.37% of the sample. Patients with autoimmune disease history or receiving systemic immunosuppression were excluded from the trial. In every dose cohort, peripheral blood was drawn for TCR sequencing at baseline, cycle 4 day 1, and cycle 7 day 1. The samples were taken from a phase I, first-in-human, multicenter, open-label dose-escalation trial of ivuxolimab. Adults with locally advanced or metastatic melanoma, renal cell, hepatocellular, or head and neck squamous cell carcinoma were enrolled in the trial. Before TCR sequencing, CD4+ T cells and CD8+ T cells from peripheral blood were sorted into separate populations.

The source of this sequence is an adult with an advanced solid tumor such as melanoma, head and neck, liver or kidney cancer. The specimen was CD4+ or CD8+ T cells sorted from blood, collected in a trial of the OX40 agonist ivuxolimab. The V and J genes are TRBV10-3 and TRBJ2-3; the D gene cannot be named for sure. Read as DNA, the sequence is TGTGCCATCAGTGAGTTTTTGCAAAGCACAGATACGCAGTATTTT. The translation is CAISEFLQSTDTQYF.